Following are 3 T cell receptor beta chains from one sample sequenced in a study of PD-1 blockade in mismatch repair-deficient tumors. Some clones are missing from TCRdb's copy, which holds only in-frame ones; the method was immunoSEQ multiplex PCR. This table has about 110,000 clones, 60% to 85% appearing once. Sequenced here: peripheral blood, sampled about 60 weeks after starting pembrolizumab. The receptor source for this set is an adult with mismatch repair-deficient cancer.

The J gene is TRBJ2-7, the V gene TRBV10-1, with a possible D match to TRBD1 (6 bases). V lost 8 bases and J lost 5, with 22 bases in between. The CDR3 covers 15 residues. CDR1 is WNHNN and CDR2 is SYGVQD in the germline V gene (reference sequence). The CDR3 here is CASSARAGAVDEQYF. CDR3 coding DNA: TGCGCCAGCTCCGCCAGGGCAGGGGCGGTCGACGAGCAGTACTTC.

The V gene is TRBV6-1, the J gene TRBJ2-1; D is tentatively TRBD1 or TRBD2 (5 bases each). CDR3 length: 13 amino acids. The V gene lost 6 bases and the J gene lost 5 bases, with 11 bases spanning the gap. The germline V gene has CDR1 MNHNS and CDR2 SASEGT. The CDR3 coding sequence is TGTGCCAGCAGGCCGGGACGGAACAATGAGCAGTTCTTC. Its protein product is CASRPGRNNEQFF.

Notes on this clone: A clone one base away is much larger, so this may be a read error. The chain joins TRBV7-2 to TRBJ2-7; D perhaps matches TRBD1 (5 bases). The V end was cut by 5 bases, the J end by 3 bases, with 8 bases between. The CDR3 totals 12 residues. In germline, CDR1 is SGHTA, CDR2 FQGNSA. CDR3 residues: CASSPTDYEQYF. CDR3 in DNA: TGTGCCAGCAGCCCGACAGACTACGAGCAGTACTTC. The full variable domain, with the rest looked up from reference TRBV7-2 and TRBJ2-7, is GAGVSQSPSNKVTEKGKDVELRCDPISGHTALYWYRQSLGQGLEFLIYFQGNSAPDKSGLPSDRFSAERTGGSVSTLTIQRTQQEDSAVYLCASSPTDYEQYFGPGTRLTVT.